The 30 T cell receptor beta chains below come from one sample, sequenced in a study of control samples from healthy donors and cancer patients. Only in-frame clones appear in the TCRdb table, and some are missing; sequencing was by immunoSEQ multiplex PCR. The data show about 120,000 clones, with about nine tenths seen just once and approximately 3.5% held by the top ten. The sequencing sample was made of blood. These receptors came from a man aged 40-49 years in good health.

This sequence joins TRBV7-2 and TRBJ1-5, with D possibly matching TRBD1 (5 bases). Germline V gives CDR1 SGHTA, CDR2 FQGNSA. The V end was cut by 4 bases, the J end by 2 bases, with 9 bases between. The CDR3 is made up of 14 amino acids. The CDR3 protein is CASSSRVGNQPQHF. Written as DNA, the CDR3 is TGTGCCAGCAGCTCCAGGGTGGGCAATCAGCCCCAGCATTTT.

The chain carries TRBV6-6 and TRBJ2-2, with 7 bases identical to TRBD2. V was pared by 4 bases and J by 1 base, with 6 bases of the junction left unmatched. Germline lookup yields CDR1 MNHNY and CDR2 SVGAGI (reference sequence). This CDR3 is 16 amino acids long. The DNA of the CDR3 is TGTGCCAGCAGTTCCAGGGACTACAAGAACACCGGGGAGCTGTTTTTT. As protein: CASSSRDYKNTGELFF.

V gene TRBV30 combines with J gene TRBJ1-5, with D hard to call. Deletions cut 1 base from V and 7 bases from J, with 8 bases between. This CDR3 has 12 amino acids. Per germline, CDR1 GTSNPN and CDR2 SVGIG (reference sequence). The CDR3 DNA follows: TGTGCCTGGAGTGCAGGTGGGCAGCCCCAGCATTTT. Translating gives CAWSAGGQPQHF.

This clone was detected once. This sample also contains other DNA sequences that code for the same CDR3. The rearrangement links TRBV12-3 or TRBV12-4 to TRBJ1-5; no reliable D call. Trimming shortened V by 3 bases and J by 5 bases, and 8 bases separated the two germline ends. The CDR3 is made up of 13 amino acids. In DNA, the CDR3 is TGTGCCAGCAGTTTTCGGGTAGATCAGCCCCAGCATTTT. Its protein is CASSFRVDQPQHF.

V is TRBV7-2 and J is TRBJ1-2, with D possibly TRBD1 on 6 matching bases. This CDR3 comprises 13 residues. Looked up from germline, CDR1 is SGHTA and CDR2 is FQGNSA. V was pared by 5 bases and J by 4 bases, with 11 bases between. CDR3 sequence reads: CASSIRGLYGYTF. The CDR3 region has the DNA TGTGCCAGCAGCATCAGGGGCCTCTATGGCTACACCTTC.

This clone was picked up a small number of times. This sequence joins TRBV9 and TRBJ2-1, with D perhaps matching TRBD2 (6 bases). Deletions cut 0 bases from V and 6 bases from J, with 10 bases between. The CDR3 has 14 amino acids. CDR1 is SGDLS and CDR2 is YYNGEE in the germline V gene. Here the CDR3 DNA reads TGTGCCAGCAGCGTAGAGAACGGGGGCAATGAGCAGTTCTTC. It specifies CASSVENGGNEQFF.

This rearrangement joins TRBV7-9 to TRBJ2-7; D remains unclear. Germline values: CDR1 SEHNR, CDR2 FQNEAQ (reference sequence). This CDR3 is built from 12 residues. V gave up 1 base and J gave up 2 bases, with 3 bases separating them. The CDR3 DNA is TGTGCCAGCAGCTTAGGTGCCTACGAGCAGTACTTC. This sequence encodes CASSLGAYEQYF.

The gene calls are TRBV28 and TRBJ1-3; weak D call: TRBD1 (5 bases). Germline CDR1 MDHEN, CDR2 SYDVKM. The length of the CDR3 is 14 residues. Trimming left V 6 bases short and J 1 base short, with 10 bases between. The CDR3 loop is CASRRGSSGNTIYF. The CDR3 DNA sequence: TGTGCCAGCAGGAGGGGCAGTTCTGGAAACACCATATATTTT.

J is TRBJ1-1 and V is TRBV6-5; 8 bases align to TRBD1. The CDR3 length is 15 residues. The V segment lost 7 bases and the J segment 6 bases; nucleotides outside the gene matches: 13. Germline V gives CDR1 MNHEY, CDR2 SVGAGI. CDR3 in amino acids: CASIHLWTGKSEAFF. The CDR3 nucleotides read TGTGCCAGCATTCACCTTTGGACAGGGAAGTCTGAAGCTTTCTTT.

The chain carries TRBV18 and TRBJ2-2; the D is unclear. The CDR3 loop spans 12 amino acids. The germline gives CDR1 KGHSH, CDR2 LQKENI. Deletions cut 1 base from V and 8 bases from J, with 5 bases between. DNA of the CDR3: TGTGCCAGCTCACCACGGGAAGGGGAGCTGTTTTTT. Translated, it gives CASSPREGELFF.

V usage is TRBV11-3 and J usage is TRBJ2-1, with D possibly called TRBD1 or TRBD2 (5 bases each). Looked up from germline, CDR1 is SGHNT and CDR2 is YENEEA. V lost 5 bases to trimming and J lost 0 bases, with 11 bases between them. This CDR3 is 15 amino acids long. The CDR3 sequence is CASSRGAISYNEQFF. CDR3 coding DNA: TGTGCCAGCAGCCGAGGGGCCATCTCCTACAATGAGCAGTTCTTC.

The chain couples TRBV23-1 to TRBJ2-3; 9 bases agree with TRBD2. TRBV23-1 is given ORF status, its function remaining uncertain. Losses at the gene ends were 0 bases for V and 2 bases for J; bases not matched to a gene: 3. The CDR3 loop spans 16 amino acids. CDR3 in amino acids: CASSQSLAGITDTQYF. The CDR3 region has the DNA TGCGCCAGCAGTCAATCCCTAGCGGGGATCACAGATACGCAGTATTTT.

This clone appeared once. The rearrangement uses TRBV4-3 and TRBJ1-2; D uncertain. The germline gives CDR1 LGHNA, CDR2 YSLEER. The CDR3 is 16 amino acids. Deletions cut 0 bases from V and 1 base from J, with 12 bases between. CDR3 in DNA: TGCGCCAGCAGCCAAGAAGTGGCCATCCGTAACTATGGCTACACCTTC. Translating it yields CASSQEVAIRNYGYTF.

The rearrangement joins TRBV12-3 or TRBV12-4 to TRBJ1-3; no definite D call. The CDR3 is made up of 13 amino acids. V dropped 10 bases and J dropped 0 bases, with 10 bases sitting between them. Here the CDR3 DNA reads TGTGCCACCCAGACCCACTCTGGAAACACCATATATTTT. It translates to CATQTHSGNTIYF.

CDR3 in amino acids: CASSFSGAYNEQFF. CDR3 coding DNA: TGTGCCAGCAGCTTTTCGGGGGCATACAATGAGCAGTTCTTC. The rearrangement joins TRBV7-9 to TRBJ2-1; D possibly uses TRBD1 or TRBD2 (6 bases each). Germline-derived CDR1 and CDR2 are SEHNR and FQNEAQ (reference sequence). The CDR3 length is 14 residues. Deletions cut 3 bases from V and 4 bases from J, with 10 bases between.

This clone came up a few times. The chain couples TRBV15 to TRBJ1-1; D gene ambiguous. The CDR3 runs to 14 residues. The germline V gene encodes CDR1 LNHNV and CDR2 YYDKDF (reference sequence). V lost 2 bases to trimming and J lost 1 base, with 8 bases between them. The CDR3 spells CATSRFSGNTEAFF. CDR3 DNA: TGTGCCACCAGCAGATTTTCTGGGAACACTGAAGCTTTCTTT.

This chain links TRBV18 with TRBJ2-5; 11 bases agree with TRBD1. With V trimmed by 4 bases and J by 1 base, 2 bases remained unmatched. This CDR3 is built from 15 residues. The germline V gene encodes CDR1 KGHSH and CDR2 LQKENI. CDR3 sequence reads: CASSHGTGGQETQYF. Written as DNA, the CDR3 is TGTGCCAGCTCACACGGGACAGGGGGCCAAGAGACCCAGTACTTC.

This chain links TRBV24-1 with TRBJ2-3; D perhaps matches TRBD1 (5 bases). The CDR3 is 14 residues long. Germline lookup yields CDR1 KGHDR and CDR2 SFDVKD. V was trimmed by 6 bases and J by 4 bases, leaving 13 bases between them. The CDR3 DNA sequence: TGTGCCACCAGTCCAGCTGGGGCCCCAGATACGCAGTATTTT. As protein: CATSPAGAPDTQYF.

The V gene is TRBV4-2, the J gene TRBJ2-7; 12 bases match TRBD2. After removal of 4 bases from V and 6 bases from J, the junction contained 7 bases not matched to a gene. Germline CDR1 is LGHNA and CDR2 is YNFKEQ. The CDR3 runs 15 residues. CDR3 nucleotides: TGTGCCAGCAGCCGATCTAGCGGGGGGGACATCGAGCAGTACTTC. It translates to CASSRSSGGDIEQYF.

CDR3 in amino acids: CASSLRIEAFF. The DNA of the CDR3 is TGTGCCAGCAGCCTCAGGATTGAAGCTTTCTTT. The gene calls are TRBV14 and TRBJ1-1; D uncertain. The CDR3 has 11 residues. Germline lookup yields CDR1 SGHDN and CDR2 FVKESK. The V gene lost 4 bases and the J gene lost 7 bases, with 7 bases spanning the gap.

J is TRBJ2-2 and V is TRBV7-3, with D perhaps matching TRBD1 (6 bases). The germline V gene encodes CDR1 SGHTA and CDR2 FQGTGA. The germline V and J ends were trimmed by 1 base and 0 bases, with 21 bases remaining between them. CDR3 length: 20 residues. CDR3 nucleotide sequence: TGTGCCAGCAGCTTAAGGGCCTCCAAGGGGGAACTTTCGAACACCGGGGAGCTGTTTTTT. Residues: CASSLRASKGELSNTGELFF.

CDR3 bases: TGTGCCGGTGGGGCCCACAGGGGCCAAGAGACCCAGTACTTC. Its translation is CAGGAHRGQETQYF. This rearrangement joins TRBV7-9 to TRBJ2-5, with TRBD1 identical over 7 bases. The germline V gene encodes CDR1 SEHNR and CDR2 FQNEAQ (reference sequence). CDR3 length: 14 residues. The J segment lost 1 base and the V segment lost 11 bases, leaving 10 bases of the junction unmatched.

V and J are TRBV7-7 and TRBJ1-5; 11 bases line up with TRBD1. Germline CDR1 and CDR2: SSHAT and FNYEAQ (reference sequence). The trim removed 8 bases at V and 2 bases at J, leaving 5 bases unmatched. The CDR3 covers 15 residues. The CDR3 coding sequence is TGTGCCAGCCGGGACAGGGGGACGGGCAATCAGCCCCAGCATTTT. Amino acid sequence: CASRDRGTGNQPQHF.

The chain combines TRBV9 with TRBJ1-2, with TRBD1 as a possible D gene (6 bases). The V gene lost 4 bases and the J gene lost 2 bases, with 18 bases spanning the gap. The CDR3 contains 16 residues. Germline V gene sequence: CDR1 SGDLS, CDR2 YYNGEE. CDR3 residues: CASSWRRDKQNYGYTF. The CDR3 DNA follows: TGTGCCAGCAGCTGGCGTCGGGACAAGCAGAACTATGGCTACACCTTC.

The V call is TRBV9, the J call TRBJ1-4; TRBD1 matches 8 bases. The CDR3 totals 16 residues. The J segment lost 7 bases and the V segment lost 4 bases, leaving 12 bases of the junction unmatched. CDR1 and CDR2 from the germline V gene are SGDLS and YYNGEE. The CDR3 DNA is TGTGCCAGCAGCCCCAGACAGGGGATTGTTGGTGAAAAACTGTTTTTT. Amino acid sequence: CASSPRQGIVGEKLFF.

V and J are TRBV2 and TRBJ1-2; tentatively, D is TRBD1 (5 bases). CDR3 length: 13 residues. Looked up from germline, CDR1 is SNHLY and CDR2 is FYNNEI. V was clipped by 6 bases and J by 6 bases, with 14 bases between them. DNA of the CDR3: TGTGCCAGCAGAGGGTCAGGGTTGAATGGCTACACCTTC. Amino acid sequence: CASRGSGLNGYTF.

This chain links TRBV6-5 with TRBJ1-3; D may be TRBD1 (5 bases). The CDR3 has 15 residues. Germline assignment: CDR1 MNHEY and CDR2 SVGAGI. Trimming removed 6 bases at V and 0 bases at J, with 12 bases between. The CDR3 loop is CASRPRESSGNTIYF. The CDR3 DNA reads as TGTGCCAGCAGACCCAGGGAGAGCTCTGGAAACACCATATATTTT.

This clone came up once. The rearrangement joins TRBV7-9 to TRBJ2-7; D unresolved. There are 18 residues in the CDR3. Germline V gives CDR1 SEHNR, CDR2 FQNEAQ (reference sequence). Trimming removed 2 bases at V and 0 bases at J, with 20 bases between. This CDR3 reads CASSLTPVGRLSSYEQYF. The CDR3 DNA reads TGTGCCAGCAGCTTAACCCCGGTAGGCAGGTTAAGCTCCTACGAGCAGTACTTC. The complete variable domain, with remaining parts taken from reference TRBV7-9 and TRBJ2-7, reads DTGVSQNPRHKITKRGQNVTFRCDPISEHNRLYWYRQTLGQGPEFLTYFQNEAQLEKSRLLSDRFSAERPKGSFSTLEIQRTEQGDSAMYLCASSLTPVGRLSSYEQYFGPGTRLTVT.

The chain couples TRBV6-5 to TRBJ2-1; 8 bases agree with TRBD1. Germline lookup yields CDR1 MNHEY and CDR2 SVGAGI. The CDR3 consists of 14 residues. Trimming took 6 bases from V and 6 from J; bases not matched to a gene: 7. The CDR3 coding sequence is TGTGCCAGCAGCCCGACAGGGGTCGGCAATGAGCAGTTCTTC. This gives the protein CASSPTGVGNEQFF.

The rearrangement links TRBV24-1 to TRBJ1-5; D unclear. Per germline, CDR1 KGHDR and CDR2 SFDVKD. This CDR3 has 14 residues. V dropped 1 base and J dropped 9 bases, with 12 bases sitting between them. CDR3 DNA: TGTGCCACCAGTGATTTCAGCACAATATGGCCCCAGCATTTT. Protein: CATSDFSTIWPQHF.